This passage covers 9 T cell receptor beta chains from one sample sequenced in a study of early T cells in non-severe SARS-CoV-2 infection. TCRdb itself ran the 5' RACE reads through MiXCR, one entry per CDR3 protein. There are over 85,000 distinct CDR3 sequences in the sample; less than 15% occur only once, and about 5.7% lies in the top ten. The source material was whole blood. These receptors originate from an adult who was a healthcare worker with PCR-confirmed SARS-CoV-2 infection or an uninfected control (not recorded which).

The rearrangement joins TRBV28 to TRBJ2-2, with D tentatively TRBD1 (6 bases). The CDR3 covers 15 residues. Germline V gene data show CDR1 as MDHEN and CDR2 as SYDVKM. V lost 3 bases and J lost 4, with 12 bases in between. CDR3 amino acids: CASSFEYRATGELFF. In nucleotides, the CDR3 is TGTGCCAGCAGTTTTGAGTACAGGGCCACCGGGGAGCTGTTTTTT.

The CDR3 DNA is TGCGCCAGCAGCCAAGGTGGCGCTAACATTCAGTACTTC. Translating it yields CASSQGGANIQYF. J is TRBJ2-4 and V is TRBV4-1; D is uncertain. This CDR3 has 13 residues. Germline CDR1 reads MGHRA; CDR2 reads YSYEKL. V was pared by 1 base and J by 7 bases, with 8 bases between.

The gene calls are TRBV18 and TRBJ2-1, with D maybe TRBD2 (7 bases). The ends were cut back, 1 base at V and 8 bases at J, with 9 bases in the middle. Germline V gene data show CDR1 as KGHSH and CDR2 as LQKENI. The CDR3 is 13 residues long. CDR3 protein: CASSPRGGDEQFF. DNA for the CDR3: TGTGCCAGCTCACCACGAGGGGGGGATGAGCAGTTCTTC.

The chain links TRBV19 to TRBJ2-1; D is unresolved. The ends were cut back, 1 base at V and 9 bases at J, with 10 bases in the middle. The CDR3 spans 13 residues. CDR1 and CDR2 (germline): LNHDA, SQIVND (reference sequence). The CDR3 spells CASSIVRVGEQFF. CDR3 nucleotides: TGTGCCAGTAGTATAGTTCGGGTGGGTGAGCAGTTCTTC.

This clonotype came up a few times. The genes are TRBV7-9 and TRBJ2-2; possible D gene TRBD2, 6 bases. Germline loops: CDR1 SEHNR, CDR2 FQNEAQ (reference sequence). The ends were cut back, 3 bases at V and 4 bases at J, with 12 bases in the middle. The CDR3 totals 15 residues. CDR3 bases: TGTGCCAGCAGCTTTAAAACGGGAGTCACCGGGGAGCTGTTTTTT. Its translation: CASSFKTGVTGELFF.

The V and J genes are TRBV2 and TRBJ1-2; D is unclear. Germline CDR1 SNHLY, CDR2 FYNNEI. The V end was cut by 6 bases, the J end by 4 bases, with 12 bases between. The CDR3 runs to 13 residues. The CDR3 DNA reads as TGTGCCAGCAGGGTCGAAGAGGGCTATGGCTACACCTTC. Its protein is CASRVEEGYGYTF.

This clonotype was counted at least ten times. The chain uses TRBV12-3 or TRBV12-4 and TRBJ2-1, with TRBD2 matching 9 bases. J gave up 6 bases and V 3 bases, and 6 bases lay outside the gene matches. The CDR3 is made up of 15 amino acids. CDR3 nucleotides: TGTGCCAGCAGTTTTAAGCGGGGGGTTCCCAATGAGCAGTTCTTC. This codes for CASSFKRGVPNEQFF.

This clonotype was detected only a few times. The chain links TRBV20-1 to TRBJ2-1; 8 bases are a match to TRBD2. This CDR3 has 16 amino acids. Germline V gene data show CDR1 as DFQATT and CDR2 as SNEGSKA (reference sequence). The junction had 8 bases not matched to a gene; V was cut back by 1 base and J by 3 bases. CDR3 coding DNA: TGCAGTGCTAGAGGGACTAGCCCTGAGAACTACAATGAGCAGTTCTTC. Protein: CSARGTSPENYNEQFF.

Ten or more counts support this clonotype. The chain couples TRBV7-9 to TRBJ1-4; D is ambiguous. The V and J ends lost 5 bases and 6 bases respectively, with 16 bases between them. Germline V gene sequence: CDR1 SEHNR, CDR2 FQNEAQ (reference sequence). The CDR3 spans 15 residues. The CDR3 is CASSQGPLGDEKLFF. The DNA for the CDR3 is TGTGCCAGCAGCCAAGGGCCATTGGGAGATGAAAAACTGTTTTTT.